This T cell receptor beta chain was found in a study of cytomegalovirus exposure and HLA in healthy donors. 60 Vbeta and 13 Jbeta primers were used in PCR. Some clones are missing from TCRdb's copy, which holds only in-frame ones; the method was immunoSEQ multiplex PCR. The data show 150,000 or so clones, with around four fifths seen just once and roughly 1.9% held by the top ten. General study findings and limits: TCR beta sequences reportedly predicted most subjects' HLA-A and HLA-B alleles accurately. Upon later analysis, HLA-associated TCR beta chains proved more clonally expanded than other, equally common chains.

In the case of this clone: Antigen: not known.

Sequenced sample: PBMCs. The TCR comes from a female donor in good health and CMV-seronegative.

The CDR3 sequence is CASSVGGGTNQPQHF. CDR3 DNA: TGTGCCAGCAGCGTAGGCGGGGGCACAAATCAGCCCCAGCATTTT. The chain uses TRBV9 and TRBJ1-5; TRBD1 might be the D (6 bases). The germline V gene encodes CDR1 SGDLS and CDR2 YYNGEE. V dropped 0 bases and J dropped 4 bases, with 11 bases sitting between them. The CDR3 has 15 residues. Full variable domain (missing parts from reference TRBV9 and TRBJ1-5): DSGVTQTPKHLITATGQRVTLRCSPRSGDLSVYWYQQSLDQGLQFLIQYYNGEERAKGNILERFSAQQFPDLHSELNLSSLELGDSALYFCASSVGGGTNQPQHFGDGTRLSIL.